These 18 T cell receptor beta chains were sequenced from one sample in a study of beta chain features in type 1 diabetes. The investigators reverse transcribed all of the isolated RNA, so they sequenced expressed TCRB transcripts. Clones were sequenced by immunoSEQ multiplex PCR, and TCRdb holds only the in-frame ones, with some missing. The repertoire holds approximately 170,000 clones, with around 8% as singletons. Which antigens these TCRs recognize remains unknown. Study-level results: Type 1 diabetes patients had moderately but significantly shorter TCRB CDR3s in all four CD4+ subsets.

What was sequenced was central memory CD4+ T cells from blood. Receptors originate from a woman between 40 and 55 years old with type 1 diabetes.

This clone was observed a few times. The chain couples TRBV7-2 to TRBJ1-2; weak D call: TRBD1 (5 bases). The CDR3 has 14 amino acids. V shed 5 bases and J shed 4 bases, with 14 bases lying between them. In germline, CDR1 is SGHTA, CDR2 FQGNSA. The CDR3, as DNA: TGTGCCAGCAGCCAGGGAGGGCTAACCTATGGCTACACCTTC. Translated: CASSQGGLTYGYTF.

The sample holds a few counts of this clone. This chain joins TRBV7-7 and TRBJ2-5; TRBD1 aligns across 7 bases. The germline gives CDR1 SSHAT, CDR2 FNYEAQ (reference sequence). The trim removed 4 bases at V and 7 bases at J, leaving 6 bases unmatched. The CDR3 has 13 amino acids. The CDR3, as DNA: TGTGCCAGCAGCTACGACAGGGCGGGGACCCAGTACTTC. Translating gives CASSYDRAGTQYF.

In its sample, this clone was seen a few times. The rearrangement uses TRBV27 and TRBJ1-6, with a tentative D call TRBD1 (6 bases). This CDR3 region has 15 residues. Trimming stripped 6 bases from V and 5 bases from J, with 14 bases between. Germline loops: CDR1 MNHEY, CDR2 SMNVEV (reference sequence). CDR3 nucleotides: TGTGCCAGCAGGGTTACAGGGAACCATAATTCACCCCTCCACTTT. It codes for CASRVTGNHNSPLHF.

V is TRBV9 and J is TRBJ1-2; D is undetermined. V dropped 0 bases and J dropped 4 bases, with 10 bases sitting between them. CDR1 and CDR2 (germline): SGDLS, YYNGEE. This CDR3 spans 14 amino acids. The chain's CDR3 is CASSVGLAGYGYTF. Written as DNA, the CDR3 is TGTGCCAGCAGCGTAGGACTTGCTGGCTATGGCTACACCTTC.

This clone was seen only a few times. Other DNA sequences of this sample code for an identical CDR3. This chain joins TRBV7-2 and TRBJ1-3; D remains unclear. CDR3 length: 14 amino acids. Between the trimmed V and J ends, which lost 1 base and 1 base, there was a span of 5 bases. CDR1 and CDR2 from the germline V gene are SGHTA and FQGNSA. CDR3 sequence reads: CASSLGLSGNTIYF. The DNA for the CDR3 is TGTGCCAGCAGCTTAGGGCTTTCTGGAAACACCATATATTTT.

This clone was detected only once. The V call is TRBV27, the J call TRBJ2-7; 8 bases align to TRBD1. Looked up from germline, CDR1 is MNHEY and CDR2 is SMNVEV (reference sequence). V gave up 5 bases and J gave up 3 bases; unmatched junction bases: 9. The CDR3 has 15 amino acids. Here the CDR3 reads CASSLKDDRGYEQYF. CDR3 in DNA: TGTGCCAGCAGTCTCAAAGATGACAGGGGCTACGAGCAGTACTTC.

The chain employs TRBV11-2 and TRBJ1-3, with a possible D match to TRBD1 (6 bases). The CDR3 extends over 16 amino acids. Germline CDR1 SGHAT, CDR2 FQNNGV. V was pared by 5 bases and J by 2 bases, with 16 bases between. The CDR3 DNA follows: TGTGCCAGCAGCGTCCTCCTTCAGGGGCCTGGAAACACCATATATTTT. Amino acids: CASSVLLQGPGNTIYF.

This clone came up many times. The rearrangement joins TRBV28 to TRBJ1-2; no firm D call. This CDR3 is built from 12 residues. Germline loops: CDR1 MDHEN, CDR2 SYDVKM. V was clipped by 2 bases and J by 8 bases, with 9 bases between them. CDR3 nucleotide sequence: TGTGCCAGCAGTTTAACCGAGGGCGGCTACACCTTC. It specifies CASSLTEGGYTF.

This clone was counted a few times. The rearrangement links TRBV5-1 to TRBJ2-5, with D possibly TRBD1 on 6 matching bases. V was trimmed by 1 base and J by 2 bases, leaving 9 bases between them. The CDR3 contains 14 residues. The V gene's germline CDR1 is SGHRS and CDR2 YFSETQ. For the CDR3, the DNA is TGCGCCAGCAGCTTGCGGACAGAGCAAGAGACCCAGTACTTC. It yields the protein CASSLRTEQETQYF.

This clone was found many times. This chain links TRBV18 with TRBJ1-1; D not resolved. The CDR3 extends over 13 amino acids. Germline loops: CDR1 KGHSH, CDR2 LQKENI. V shed 2 bases and J shed 1 base, with 5 bases lying between them. The CDR3 here is CASSPGQNTEAFF. The CDR3 coding sequence is TGTGCCAGCTCACCAGGGCAGAACACTGAAGCTTTCTTT. Full variable domain (outside the CDR3, taken from reference TRBV18 and TRBJ1-1): NAGVMQNPRHLVRRRGQEARLRCSPMKGHSHVYWYRQLPEEGLKFMVYLQKENIIDESGMPKERFSAEFPKEGPSILRIQQVVRGDSAAYFCASSPGQNTEAFFGQGTRLTVV.

The chain has TRBV5-1 and TRBJ1-3; unclear D gene. Looked up from germline, CDR1 is SGHRS and CDR2 is YFSETQ. This CDR3 is 15 amino acids long. Trimming left V 0 bases short and J 0 bases short, with 7 bases between. The DNA for the CDR3 is TGCGCCAGCAGCTTGGAAGGAGTCTCTGGAAACACCATATATTTT. It is translated as CASSLEGVSGNTIYF.

The V and J genes are TRBV7-9 and TRBJ2-5; D ambiguous. V lost 5 bases to trimming and J lost 5 bases, with 9 bases between them. Germline assignment: CDR1 SEHNR and CDR2 FQNEAQ (reference sequence). This CDR3 is built from 12 residues. DNA for the CDR3: TGTGCCAGCAGCCGCGGTCTGGAGACCCAGTACTTC. Translating it yields CASSRGLETQYF.

This clone was detected only once. The CDR3 sequence: CASSSRDREYGYTF. CDR3 nucleotides: TGTGCCAGCAGCTCCCGGGACAGGGAGTATGGCTACACCTTC. This chain connects TRBV11-1 to TRBJ1-2, with 9 positions matching TRBD1. The CDR3 is 14 amino acids. Germline CDR1 reads SGHAT; CDR2 reads FQDESV (reference sequence). Germline trimming cut 4 bases from V and 5 bases from J; bases unmatched to any gene: 5.

This chain uses TRBV18 with TRBJ2-7; D remains ambiguous. The V and J ends lost 6 bases and 6 bases respectively, with 12 bases between them. This CDR3 contains 12 residues. Germline V CDR1 and CDR2: KGHSH, LQKENI. CDR3 region: CASSQTGSEQYF. In DNA, the CDR3 is TGTGCCAGCTCGCAGACCGGGTCCGAGCAGTACTTC. Using reference TRBV18 and TRBJ2-7 for the parts outside the CDR3, the full variable domain is NAGVMQNPRHLVRRRGQEARLRCSPMKGHSHVYWYRQLPEEGLKFMVYLQKENIIDESGMPKERFSAEFPKEGPSILRIQQVVRGDSAAYFCASSQTGSEQYFGPGTRLTVT.

This clone was picked up a small number of times. V gene TRBV5-1 combines with J gene TRBJ2-1; weak D call: TRBD1 (6 bases). V was trimmed by 4 bases and J by 0 bases, leaving 17 bases between them. Germline lookup yields CDR1 SGHRS and CDR2 YFSETQ. CDR3 length: 17 amino acids. CDR3 amino acids: CASSTPTGRSSYNEQFF. The CDR3 nucleotides read TGCGCCAGCAGCACCCCCACAGGGCGAAGCTCCTACAATGAGCAGTTCTTC.

This clone appeared a few times. The V call is TRBV4-2, the J call TRBJ1-4; TRBD1 aligns across 8 bases. V shed 3 bases, J shed 7 bases, and the junction held 4 bases outside the gene matches. The CDR3 runs 14 residues. Germline V lookup: CDR1 LGHNA, CDR2 YNFKEQ. CDR3 DNA: TGTGCCAGCAGCCAGTCCACAGGGGGTGAAAAACTGTTTTTT. Protein product: CASSQSTGGEKLFF.

This chain links TRBV5-4 with TRBJ1-2; 12 bases fit TRBD1. CDR1 and CDR2 (germline): SGHNT, YYREEE (reference sequence). Unmatched junction bases numbered 4, after V lost 3 bases and J lost 7 bases. The CDR3 runs 14 residues. CDR3 nucleotides: TGTGCCAGCAGCTCGGGACAGGGGGCGGGTGGCTACACCTTC. Translated, it gives CASSSGQGAGGYTF.

In its sample, this clone was seen a few times. The V call is TRBV5-5, the J call TRBJ1-4; 9 bases match TRBD1. CDR1 and CDR2 (germline): SGHKS, YYEKEE (reference sequence). The CDR3 runs 15 residues. The ends lost 5 bases at V and 10 bases at J; junction bases unmatched: 12. This chain's CDR3 is CASSKSTGGQGKLFF. In DNA form, the CDR3 reads TGTGCCAGCAGTAAATCGACAGGGGGACAAGGAAAACTGTTTTTT.